The rows below give T cell receptor beta chains drawn from one sample of a study of beta chain features in type 1 diabetes. TCRdb's table, derived via immunoSEQ multiplex PCR, lists solely in-frame clones and lacks some. The data contain some 270,000 clones, 11% of them singletons. Sequencing input: naive CD4+ T cells from blood. The source is a man younger than 45 with type 1 diabetes. CDR3s include the opening cysteine and the closing phenylalanine or tryptophan. The D gene is left open where the match is weak. Not all rows give a size; the values are once, few, many and, for expanded clones, a class.

V	D	size	J	DNA	CDR3
TRBV18	NA	few	TRBJ2-1	TGTGCCAGCTCACCTATACAGTACAATGAGCAGTTCTTC	CASSPIQYNEQFF
TRBV7-2	TRBD1	few	TRBJ1-6	TGTGCCAGCAGACCTGGGACAGACCATAATTCACCCCTCCACTTT	CASRPGTDHNSPLHF
TRBV5-1	NA	few	TRBJ2-2	TGCGCCAGCAGCTCCGATACAGGGAACACCGGGGAGCTGTTTTTT	CASSSDTGNTGELFF
TRBV6-5	NA	few	TRBJ2-5	TGTGCCAGCAGTTACCCGAGTGAGACCCAGTACTTC	CASSYPSETQYF
TRBV4-1	NA	few	TRBJ2-1	TGCGCCAGCAGCCAACGGCAGTCCGCGGGGCTTTACAATGAGCAGTTCTTC	CASSQRQSAGLYNEQFF
TRBV7-9	TRBD2	NA	TRBJ2-5	TGTGCCAGCAGCTTAGTCGTCCAGCGGGGCGCCGGAAGACAAGAGACCCAGTACTTC	CASSLVVQRGAGRQETQYF
TRBV25-1	NA	NA	TRBJ2-5	TGTGCCAGCAGTACACGTAAGAGGAGTTTGGAGACCCAGTACTTC	CASSTRKRSLETQYF
TRBV30	NA	few	TRBJ1-3	TGTGCCTGGGCGCAGGGTGGAGACACCATATATTTT	CAWAQGGDTIYF
TRBV19	NA	NA	TRBJ2-1	TGTGCCAGTAGTAGTCTGTACATGGATGAGCAGTTCTTC	CASSSLYMDEQFF
TRBV13	NA	NA	TRBJ1-6	TGTGCCAGCAGCTTATGGCGGGCCAATTCACCCCTCCACTTT	CASSLWRANSPLHF
TRBV6-1	TRBD1	NA	TRBJ2-7	TGTGCCAGCAAAGCCGGGACAGGGTACTACGAGCAGTACTTC	CASKAGTGYYEQYF
TRBV27	NA	few	TRBJ1-1	TGTGCCAGCAGTTTCAGTCTTAGGGGGAACACTGAAGCTTTCTTT	CASSFSLRGNTEAFF
TRBV9	NA	few	TRBJ2-3	TGTGCCAGCAACTCGGGAGATACGCAGTATTTT	CASNSGDTQYF
TRBV4-2	NA	NA	TRBJ2-5	TGTGCCAGCAGCCCACAGGCAGACCAACTGGAGACCCAGTACTTC	CASSPQADQLETQYF
TRBV28	TRBD2	NA	TRBJ2-7	TGTGCCAGCAGTTGGTGGACTAGCGGGGCCTACGAGCAGTACTTC	CASSWWTSGAYEQYF
TRBV9	NA	few	TRBJ2-7	TGTGCCAGCAGCGTAGAGGGACTTGGGTTCGGGCAGCAGTACTTC	CASSVEGLGFGQQYF
TRBV29-1	NA	NA	TRBJ1-2	TGCAGCGTTGTAGCCGGGAACTATGGCTACACCTTC	CSVVAGNYGYTF
TRBV29-1	NA	NA	TRBJ2-1	TGCAGCGGGGGAGGAGGGGCAGGGTCTGACGAGCAGTTCTTC	CSGGGGAGSDEQFF
TRBV7-8	TRBD1	few	TRBJ1-5	TGTGCCAGCAGCTTACCCGGACAGGGGAACCAGCCCCAGCATTTT	CASSLPGQGNQPQHF
TRBV29-1	NA	NA	TRBJ1-1	TGCAGCGTTGAACGGACACTCAACACTGAAGCTTTCTTT	CSVERTLNTEAFF
TRBV19	NA	NA	TRBJ1-5	TGTGCCAGTAGTATGGAAGGGGCTGAGAATCAGCCCCAGCATTTT	CASSMEGAENQPQHF
TRBV28	TRBD1	few	TRBJ1-5	TGTGCCAGCAGTTTTTACGACAGGGGGTACAGCAATCAGCCCCAGCATTTT	CASSFYDRGYSNQPQHF
TRBV19	TRBD1	few	TRBJ1-6	TGTGCCAGTAGTACCACAGGGGGCGATTCACCCCTCCACTTT	CASSTTGGDSPLHF
TRBV10-3	NA	NA	TRBJ2-5	TGTGCCATCAGTGAGTCTCCAGGGGAGACCCAGTACTTC	CAISESPGETQYF
TRBV19	TRBD1	NA	TRBJ2-7	TGTGCCAGTAGCCGGGGACAGGGAGACTACGAGCAGTACTTC	CASSRGQGDYEQYF
TRBV2	NA	few	TRBJ1-5	TGTGCCAGCAGTGATCGGCAGGTGGGCCAGCCCCAGCATTTT	CASSDRQVGQPQHF
TRBV2	NA	NA	TRBJ1-6	TGTGCCAGCAGTGGAGATTCACCCCTCCACTTT	CASSGDSPLHF
TRBV2	NA	few	TRBJ1-4	TGTGCCAGGGGACTCAGGCGGAATGAAAAACTGTTTTTT	CARGLRRNEKLFF
TRBV18	NA	few	TRBJ1-2	TGTGCCAGCTCACCACCCTTGAGCAACTATGGCTACACCTTC	CASSPPLSNYGYTF
TRBV28	NA	NA	TRBJ2-7	TGTGCCAGCAAAAGGGCGGCGGGCGAGCAGTACTTC	CASKRAAGEQYF
TRBV9	TRBD2	few	TRBJ2-1	TGTGCCAGCAGCGTAGGCGGGGGGGCGTACAATGAGCAGTTCTTC	CASSVGGGAYNEQFF
TRBV7-3	NA	few	TRBJ2-7	TGTGCCAGCAGCTCAGGGACAACTCCCTACGAGCAGTACTTC	CASSSGTTPYEQYF
TRBV29-1	TRBD1	NA	TRBJ1-2	TGCAGCGTTGAAAGGGGGCGAGGGTATGGCTACACCTTC	CSVERGRGYGYTF
TRBV7-3	TRBD1	NA	TRBJ2-7	TGTGCCAGCGGACAGGGGTCTTACGAGCAGTACTTC	CASGQGSYEQYF
TRBV4-1	TRBD1	few	TRBJ2-7	TGCGCCAGCAGCCTTCTTGTAGACAGGGGGGCCTACGAGCAGTACTTC	CASSLLVDRGAYEQYF
TRBV4-1	TRBD1	NA	TRBJ1-1	TGCGCCAGCAGCCAGGTACAGGGGCCGAACACTGAAGCTTTCTTT	CASSQVQGPNTEAFF
TRBV13	NA	NA	TRBJ2-7	TGTGCCAGCAGCTTAGCGGGGTCCCACGAGCAGTACTTC	CASSLAGSHEQYF
TRBV7-2	NA	NA	TRBJ2-6	TGTGCCAGCAGCCCACACAGCTCTGGGGCCAACGTCCTGACTTTC	CASSPHSSGANVLTF
TRBV5-4	NA	NA	TRBJ2-7	TGTGCCAGCAGCCATGACAGCTACGAGCAGTACTTC	CASSHDSYEQYF
TRBV29-1	NA	NA	TRBJ2-1	TGTTCGGGGAAAGACTACAATGAGCAGTTCTTC	CSGKDYNEQFF
TRBV29-1	TRBD1	few	TRBJ1-3	TGCAGCGTTCTTCGGACAGGGGGCTCTGGAAACACCATATATTTT	CSVLRTGGSGNTIYF
TRBV7-2	NA	few	TRBJ2-3	TGTGCCAGCAGCTTCAGCGTAGATACGCAGTATTTT	CASSFSVDTQYF
TRBV2	NA	few	TRBJ1-5	TGTGCCAGCAGTGAATTGAGTCAGCCCCAGCATTTT	CASSELSQPQHF
TRBV28	NA	NA	TRBJ2-7	TGTGCCAGCATGATCCAGGGGGGAAGCTCCTACGAGCAGTACTTC	CASMIQGGSSYEQYF
TRBV6-5	NA	few	TRBJ2-3	TGTGCCAGCAGCTTCGGGGATACGCAGTATTTT	CASSFGDTQYF
TRBV18	NA	few	TRBJ1-4	TGTGCCAGCTCACCGGCGGAGAATGAAAAACTGTTTTTT	CASSPAENEKLFF
TRBV4-2	NA	few	TRBJ2-1	TGTGCCAGCAGCCAAGACCGTAGCTCCTACAATGAGCAGTTCTTC	CASSQDRSSYNEQFF
TRBV5-1	TRBD2	few	TRBJ2-6	TGCGCCAGCAGCCCTAGCGGGGATGGGGCCAACGTCCTGACTTTC	CASSPSGDGANVLTF
TRBV2	NA	few	TRBJ1-2	TGTGCCAGCAGATTATCCAGGGGTGGCTACACCTTC	CASRLSRGGYTF
TRBV2	NA	few	TRBJ1-3	TGTGCCAGCAGTGGATCCGATGGGCTCGGAAACACCATATATTTT	CASSGSDGLGNTIYF
TRBV7-3	TRBD2	NA	TRBJ2-3	TGTGCCAGCAGCCTTAGCGGGGGGGCGGATACGCAGTATTTT	CASSLSGGADTQYF
TRBV7-3	TRBD2	few	TRBJ2-1	TGTGCCAGCACTAGCGGGGCAAATGAGCAGTTCTTC	CASTSGANEQFF
TRBV28	TRBD1	few	TRBJ2-4	TGTGCCAGCAGTTTATCAGGGGGCGGAAACATTCAGTACTTC	CASSLSGGGNIQYF
TRBV11-2	TRBD1	NA	TRBJ2-7	TGTGCCAGCAGCTTAGGTGGGACAGGGCTCTCCTACGAGCAGTACTTC	CASSLGGTGLSYEQYF
TRBV5-1	TRBD1	few	TRBJ2-4	TGCGCCAGCAGCTCTGGACAGGGGGGGAGCATTCAGTACTTC	CASSSGQGGSIQYF